These 10 T cell receptor beta chains share one sample of origin, sequenced in a study of blood T cells in healthy people across ages. A second PCR, run for about 6 to 11 cycles, used a sample-barcoded 5' primer plus a J-beta primer mix. One entry per CDR3 protein, called by TCRdb with MiXCR from the 5' RACE reads. This sample has over 1.5 million distinct CDR3 sequences, with about 50% found just once. Sequencing input: blood. The receptors come from a woman aged 40 to 49 in good health.

This rearrangement joins TRBV14 to TRBJ2-1, with 10 bases aligning to TRBD2. The CDR3 sequence is 18 residues long. J lost 6 bases, V lost 3 bases, and 14 bases had no gene match. Germline V gene lookup returns CDR1 SGHDN and CDR2 FVKESK. The CDR3 sequence: CASSHLLASGGRGNEQFF. In nucleotides, the CDR3 is TGTGCCAGCAGCCACCTTCTGGCTAGCGGGGGCCGGGGCAATGAGCAGTTCTTC.

V and J are TRBV25-1 and TRBJ2-2, with TRBD1 as a possible D gene (7 bases). Trimming took off 1 base at V and 6 bases at J, with 15 bases between the two ends. The germline V gene encodes CDR1 MGHDK and CDR2 SYGVNS. The CDR3 covers 16 residues. The CDR3 here is CASSESPGGIAGELFF. The CDR3, as DNA: TGTGCCAGCAGTGAATCGCCAGGGGGGATAGCCGGGGAGCTGTTTTTT. Supplemented by reference TRBV25-1 and TRBJ2-2, the full variable domain reads EADIYQTPRYLVIGTGKKITLECSQTMGHDKMYWYQQDPGMELHLIHYSYGVNSTEKGDLSSESTVSRIRTEHFPLTLESARPSHTSQYLCASSESPGGIAGELFFGEGSRLTVL.

J is TRBJ2-5 and V is TRBV6-5; 8 bases line up with TRBD2. The J segment lost 2 bases and the V segment lost 6 bases, leaving 11 bases of the junction unmatched. The germline V gene encodes CDR1 MNHEY and CDR2 SVGAGI. CDR3 length equals 16 residues. The CDR3 region has the DNA TGTGCCAGCAGCCACGGGGGGGCAGTTCGTCAAGAGACCCAGTACTTC. Residues: CASSHGGAVRQETQYF.

In its sample, this clonotype was seen many times. This chain connects TRBV12-3 or TRBV12-4 to TRBJ2-5; 10 nucleotides match TRBD2. The CDR3 has 15 amino acids. The V gene end was trimmed by 1 base and the J gene end by 5 bases; junction bases not matched to a gene: 4. DNA for the CDR3: TGTGCCAGCAGTTTAGTACTAGCGGGGAGTGAGACCCAGTACTTC. It encodes CASSLVLAGSETQYF.

This sequence joins TRBV5-1 and TRBJ2-3, with TRBD2 matching over 12 bases. The CDR3 runs to 15 residues. After removal of 4 bases from V and 5 bases from J, the junction contained 5 bases not matched to a gene. Germline assignment: CDR1 SGHRS and CDR2 YFSETQ. In DNA, the CDR3 is TGCGCCAGCAGCCTAGAGACTAGCGGGGGAGATACGCAGTATTTT. Translation gives CASSLETSGGDTQYF. The full variable domain, in which reference TRBV5-1 and TRBJ2-3 provide the parts outside the CDR3, is KAGVTQTPRYLIKTRGQQVTLSCSPISGHRSVSWYQQTPGQGLQFLFEYFSETQRNKGNFPGRFSGRQFSNSRSEMNVSTLELGDSALYLCASSLETSGGDTQYFGPGTRLTVL.

The rearrangement links TRBV7-9 to TRBJ1-2, with D unclear. The V and J ends lost 1 base and 4 bases respectively, with 16 bases between them. CDR3 length equals 16 residues. Germline values: CDR1 SEHNR, CDR2 FQNEAQ (reference sequence). Written as DNA, the CDR3 is TGTGCCAGCAGCTTAGGCCAGTCCCTTGGGGTCTATGGCTACACCTTC. The encoded protein is CASSLGQSLGVYGYTF.

This sequence joins TRBV6-2 or TRBV6-3 and TRBJ2-1; D may be TRBD1 (5 bases). Germline values: CDR1 MNHEY, CDR2 SVGEGT. The CDR3 extends over 14 amino acids. V lost 2 bases and J lost 9, with 14 bases in between. DNA for the CDR3: TGTGCCAGCAGTTACAGGGCAGGGTACGTTGAGCAGTTCTTC. This encodes CASSYRAGYVEQFF.

This clonotype showed up just a few times. The genes are TRBV5-1 and TRBJ2-3; D might be TRBD2 (7 bases). Germline V gene data show CDR1 as SGHRS and CDR2 as YFSETQ. The CDR3 has 15 residues. V lost 2 bases, J lost 4 bases, and 14 bases lay in between. CDR3 DNA: TGCGCCAGCAGCTTTTCGGGGGGCAGCCCAGATACGCAGTATTTT. It encodes CASSFSGGSPDTQYF.

This clonotype was picked up one time. The CDR3 here is CASSLRPVYSATSSDSKSYNEQFF. DNA for the CDR3: TGTGCCAGCAGCTTACGGCCTGTTTATTCCGCGACAAGCTCGGACTCCAAGTCCTACAATGAGCAGTTCTTC. This chain uses TRBV11-1 with TRBJ2-1; weak D call: TRBD2 (5 bases). The CDR3 is made up of 24 amino acids. Germline loops: CDR1 SGHAT, CDR2 FQDESV (reference sequence). Deletions cut 2 bases from V and 1 base from J, with 36 bases between.

This clonotype was counted only a few times. The CDR3 loop is CASSWRTMSGVITDTQYF. CDR3 coding DNA: TGTGCCAGCAGCTGGAGGACTATGAGCGGGGTCATCACAGATACGCAGTATTTT. This chain links TRBV5-6 with TRBJ2-3, with 7 bases that match TRBD2. Germline V gene sequence: CDR1 SGHDT, CDR2 YYEEEE. With 3 bases clipped from V and 2 bases from J, the junction kept 15 bases outside the gene matches. This CDR3 is built from 18 residues.